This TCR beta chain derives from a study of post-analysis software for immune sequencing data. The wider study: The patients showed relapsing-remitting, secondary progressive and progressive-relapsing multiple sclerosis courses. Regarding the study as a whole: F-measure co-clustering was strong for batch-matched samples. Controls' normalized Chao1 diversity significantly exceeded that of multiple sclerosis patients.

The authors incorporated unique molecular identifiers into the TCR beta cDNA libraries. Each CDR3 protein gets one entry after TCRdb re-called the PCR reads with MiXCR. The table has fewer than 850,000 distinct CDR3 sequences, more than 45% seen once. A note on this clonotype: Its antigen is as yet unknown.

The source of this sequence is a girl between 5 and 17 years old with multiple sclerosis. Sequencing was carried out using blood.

This CDR3 reads CARRELPPVNTEAFF. In DNA, the CDR3 is TGTGCCAGGAGGGAACTGCCGCCGGTGAACACTGAAGCTTTCTTT. The rearrangement joins TRBV2 to TRBJ1-1; D not certain. The CDR3 length is 15 residues. V was trimmed by 9 bases and J by 0 bases, leaving 17 bases between them. Germline loops: CDR1 SNHLY, CDR2 FYNNEI.